This TCR beta chain was found in a study of T cells in women clearing cervical HPV infection. In the study overall: Case blood was drawn a median around 150 days after lesion detection.

The assay was immunoSEQ multiplex PCR, and TCRdb's table has in-frame clones only and misses some. The sample totals about 30,000 clones. As regards this clone: The read comes to an end 3 residues before the CDR3 does, leaving the germline J gene to fill in the end. The sample holds other DNA sequences that translate to the same CDR3.

The V gene's germline CDR1 is KGHSH and CDR2 LQKENI. This CDR3 has 16 residues. The V end was cut by 6 bases, the J end by 3 bases, with 18 bases between. This clonotype originated in a woman aged 18 to 75 with a cervical HPV16 infection that either progressed to CIN3+ or cleared (not recorded which). Sequenced input: blood buffy coat. This chain uses TRBV18 with TRBJ1-5, with a tentative D call TRBD1 (5 bases). CDR3 DNA, as far as it was read: TGTGCCAGCTCCCCGCAAGGGGTTCGGATCAATCAGCCC. Translating it yields CASSPQGVRINQP. The entire CDR3 sequence reads CASSPQGVRINQPQHF.